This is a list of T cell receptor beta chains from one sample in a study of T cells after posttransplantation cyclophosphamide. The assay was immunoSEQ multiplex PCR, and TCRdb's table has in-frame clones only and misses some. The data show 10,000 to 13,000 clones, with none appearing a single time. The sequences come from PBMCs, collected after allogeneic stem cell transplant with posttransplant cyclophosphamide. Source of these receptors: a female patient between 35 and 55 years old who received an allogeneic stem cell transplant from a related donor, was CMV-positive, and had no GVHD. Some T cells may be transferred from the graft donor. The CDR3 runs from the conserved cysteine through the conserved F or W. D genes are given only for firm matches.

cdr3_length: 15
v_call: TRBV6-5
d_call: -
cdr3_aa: CASRYNRRANYGYTF

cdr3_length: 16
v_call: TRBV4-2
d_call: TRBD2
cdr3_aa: CASSQDFRGGWNTQYF

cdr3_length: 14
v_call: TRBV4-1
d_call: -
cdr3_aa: CASSQSGKSYEQYF

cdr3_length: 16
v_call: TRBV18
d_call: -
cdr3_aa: CASSPGRASSNQPQHF

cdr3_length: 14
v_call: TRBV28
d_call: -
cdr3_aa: CATKLAGNSYEQYF

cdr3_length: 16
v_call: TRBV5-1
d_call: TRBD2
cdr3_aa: CASTPLGGRGTDTQYF

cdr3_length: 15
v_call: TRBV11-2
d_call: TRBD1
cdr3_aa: CASSPRQGAWDEQYF

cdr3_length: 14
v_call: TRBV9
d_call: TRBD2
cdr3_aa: CASSDSGIGNEQFF

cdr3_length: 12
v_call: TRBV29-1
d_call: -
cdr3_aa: CSVEVGTDTQYF

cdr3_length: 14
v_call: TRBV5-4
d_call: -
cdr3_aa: CASSFSQSIYEQYF

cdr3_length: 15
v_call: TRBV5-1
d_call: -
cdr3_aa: CASSSGQLYNSPLHF

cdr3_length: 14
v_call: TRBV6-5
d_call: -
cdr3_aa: CASSAAAGGTPEFF

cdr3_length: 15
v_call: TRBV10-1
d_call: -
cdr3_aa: CASSLPSFYTDTQYF